The 5 T cell receptor beta chains below come from one sample, sequenced in a study of blood T cell repertoires in COVID-19. Here immunoSEQ multiplex PCR was the method, and the copy in TCRdb shows in-frame clones only, minus some. Here the sample spans about 270,000 clones, about nine tenths being singletons. The sample consisted of peripheral blood. These receptors all come from a man aged 45 to 65 with acute or convalescent COVID-19.

The chain is built from TRBV2 and TRBJ1-2; unclear D gene. Germline V gene sequence: CDR1 SNHLY, CDR2 FYNNEI. This CDR3 region has 13 residues. Between the trimmed V and J ends, which lost 7 bases and 6 bases, there was a span of 15 bases. In DNA, the CDR3 is TGTGCCAGCAAAGTACTCCTGGTGGATGGCTACACCTTC. This encodes CASKVLLVDGYTF.

The genes are TRBV2 and TRBJ1-3, with D tentatively TRBD1 (6 bases). The CDR3 contains 17 residues. Per the germline V gene, CDR1 is SNHLY and CDR2 is FYNNEI. The ends were cut back, 5 bases at V and 0 bases at J, with 17 bases in the middle. The CDR3 here is CASSPQGSQISGNTIYF. As DNA, the CDR3 is TGTGCCAGCAGTCCCCAGGGGTCCCAAATCTCTGGAAACACCATATATTTT. Full variable domain (missing parts from reference TRBV2 and TRBJ1-3): EPEVTQTPSHQVTQMGQEVILRCVPISNHLYFYWYRQILGQKVEFLVSFYNNEISEKSEIFDDQFSVERPDGSNFTLKIRSTKLEDSAMYFCASSPQGSQISGNTIYFGEGSWLTVV.

This rearrangement joins TRBV30 to TRBJ2-7, with D perhaps matching TRBD2 (5 bases). Germline V lookup: CDR1 GTSNPN, CDR2 SVGIG (reference sequence). CDR3 length: 12 residues. V was trimmed by 4 bases and J by 2 bases, leaving 9 bases between them. CDR3: CAWNRETYEQYF. The CDR3 DNA reads TGTGCCTGGAACCGGGAAACCTACGAGCAGTACTTC.

The rearrangement uses TRBV6-5 and TRBJ1-1; 7 bases agree with TRBD1. J was trimmed by 3 bases and V by 2 bases; bases with no gene match: 6. This CDR3 region has 15 residues. CDR1 is MNHEY and CDR2 is SVGAGI in the germline V gene. CDR3 in DNA: TGTGCCAGCAGTTACGGAGGGGGCTGGTACACTGAAGCTTTCTTT. Its translation is CASSYGGGWYTEAFF.

The V gene is TRBV5-1, the J gene TRBJ1-1; 9 bases align to TRBD1. The CDR3 has 14 residues. After removal of 2 bases from V and 5 bases from J, the junction contained 4 bases not matched to a gene. Germline CDR1 is SGHRS and CDR2 is YFSETQ. As DNA, the CDR3 is TGCGCCAGCAGCTTACGGACAGGGGAAACTGAAGCTTTCTTT. Encoded protein: CASSLRTGETEAFF.